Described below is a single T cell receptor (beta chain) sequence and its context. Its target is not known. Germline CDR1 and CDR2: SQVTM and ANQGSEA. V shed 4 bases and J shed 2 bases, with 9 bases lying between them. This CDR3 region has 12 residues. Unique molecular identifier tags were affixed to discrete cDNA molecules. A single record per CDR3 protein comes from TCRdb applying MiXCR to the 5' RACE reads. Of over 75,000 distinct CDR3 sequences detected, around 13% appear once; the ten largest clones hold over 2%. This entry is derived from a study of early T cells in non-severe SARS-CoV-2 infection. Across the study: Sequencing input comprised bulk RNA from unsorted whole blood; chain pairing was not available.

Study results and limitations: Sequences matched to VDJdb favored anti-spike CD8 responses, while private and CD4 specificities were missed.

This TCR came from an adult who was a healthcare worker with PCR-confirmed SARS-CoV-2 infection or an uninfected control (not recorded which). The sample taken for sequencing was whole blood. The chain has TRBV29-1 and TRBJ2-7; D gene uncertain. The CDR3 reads CSVVIETYEQYF. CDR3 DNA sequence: TGCAGCGTTGTAATAGAGACCTACGAGCAGTACTTC.